This T cell receptor (beta chain) is from a study of cytomegalovirus exposure and HLA in healthy donors. Study-wide findings and caveats: A later analysis showed TCR association rates differing by HLA locus, peaking at DRB1 and lowest at HLA-C. Association of some 18,000 TCR beta sequences with HLA alleles was found at 0.05 false discovery rate in a later analysis. One cluster of highly shared sequence variants probably arose as a sequencing artifact. Immune exposure information available was restricted to CMV serostatus.

CDR1 SQVTM and CDR2 ANQGSEA come from the germline V gene. The germline V and J ends were trimmed by 5 bases and 5 bases, with 12 bases remaining between them. This CDR3 region has 12 residues. Concerning this clone itself: Its target is not known.

PCR amplification relied on 60 Vbeta primers (plus 13 Jbeta primers). The method was immunoSEQ multiplex PCR; TCRdb's version includes in-frame clones alone and lacks a portion of them. Seen here are some 180,000 clones, around 85% observed once, and the top ten hold around 2.3%. This receptor was identified in a male donor in good health and CMV-seronegative. The sample consisted of PBMCs. V is TRBV29-1 and J is TRBJ1-1, with D possibly TRBD1 on 6 matching bases. The CDR3 loop is CSVTGWGTEAFF. DNA of the CDR3: TGCAGCGTTACAGGGTGGGGGACTGAAGCTTTCTTT.